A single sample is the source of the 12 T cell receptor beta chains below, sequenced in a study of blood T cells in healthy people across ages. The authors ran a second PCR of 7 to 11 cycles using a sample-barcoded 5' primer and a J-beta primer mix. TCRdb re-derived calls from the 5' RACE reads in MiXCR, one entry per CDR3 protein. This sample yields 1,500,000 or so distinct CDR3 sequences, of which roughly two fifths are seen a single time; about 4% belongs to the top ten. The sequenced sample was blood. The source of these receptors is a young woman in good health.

The CDR3 DNA sequence: TGCGCCTCAAAGACTAGCGCGTACACCGGGGAGCTGTTTTTT. Its protein product is CASKTSAYTGELFF. The gene calls are TRBV5-1 and TRBJ2-2; 8 bases are a match to TRBD2. The length of the CDR3 is 14 residues. Germline CDR1 SGHRS, CDR2 YFSETQ. V lost 10 bases to trimming and J lost 3 bases; unmatched junction nucleotides: 8.

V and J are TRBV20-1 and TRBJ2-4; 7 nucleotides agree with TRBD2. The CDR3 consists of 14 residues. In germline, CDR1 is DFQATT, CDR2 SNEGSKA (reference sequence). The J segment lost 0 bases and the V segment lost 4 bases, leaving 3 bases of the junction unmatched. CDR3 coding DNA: TGCAGTGCTACTGTAGCGGGAGCCAAAAACATTCAGTACTTC. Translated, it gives CSATVAGAKNIQYF.

DNA of the CDR3: TGCGCCAGCAGCCAAGCGTTACGTGGCTACAATGAGCAGTTCTTC. Translating it yields CASSQALRGYNEQFF. This chain joins TRBV4-3 and TRBJ2-1; D remains ambiguous. The CDR3 covers 15 residues. V lost 1 base to trimming and J lost 3 bases, with 10 bases between them. Germline CDR1 LGHNA, CDR2 YSLEER.

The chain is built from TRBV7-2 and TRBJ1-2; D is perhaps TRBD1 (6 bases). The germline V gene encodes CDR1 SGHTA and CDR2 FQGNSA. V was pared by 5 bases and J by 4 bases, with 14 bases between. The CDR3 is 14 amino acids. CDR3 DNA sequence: TGTGCCAGCAGCCCAACCCGGACAGTCTATGGCTACACCTTC. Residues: CASSPTRTVYGYTF.

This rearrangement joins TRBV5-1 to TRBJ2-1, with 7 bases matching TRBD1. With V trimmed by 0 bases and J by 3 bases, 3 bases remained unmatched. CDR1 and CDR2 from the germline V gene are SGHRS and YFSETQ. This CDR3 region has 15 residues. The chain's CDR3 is CASSLEDRIYNEQFF. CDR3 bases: TGCGCCAGCAGCTTGGAGGACAGGATCTACAATGAGCAGTTCTTC.

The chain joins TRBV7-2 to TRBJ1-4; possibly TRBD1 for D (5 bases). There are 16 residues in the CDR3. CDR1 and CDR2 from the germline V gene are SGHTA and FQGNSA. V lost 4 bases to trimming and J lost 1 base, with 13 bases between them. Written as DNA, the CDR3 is TGTGCCAGCAGCTCTCAGGGAGAGTTAACTAATGAAAAACTGTTTTTT. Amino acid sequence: CASSSQGELTNEKLFF.

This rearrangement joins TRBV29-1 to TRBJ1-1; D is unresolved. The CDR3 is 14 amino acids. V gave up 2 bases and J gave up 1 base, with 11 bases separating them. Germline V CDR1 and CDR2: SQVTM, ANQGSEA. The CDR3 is CSVELFAKNTEAFF. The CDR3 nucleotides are TGCAGCGTTGAACTTTTCGCTAAGAACACTGAAGCTTTCTTT.

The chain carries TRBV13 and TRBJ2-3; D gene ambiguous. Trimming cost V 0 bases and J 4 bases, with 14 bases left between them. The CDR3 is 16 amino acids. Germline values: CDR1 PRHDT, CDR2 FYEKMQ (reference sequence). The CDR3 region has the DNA TGTGCCAGCAGCTTAGGGGACCGCTTTCACCCAGATACGCAGTATTTT. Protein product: CASSLGDRFHPDTQYF.

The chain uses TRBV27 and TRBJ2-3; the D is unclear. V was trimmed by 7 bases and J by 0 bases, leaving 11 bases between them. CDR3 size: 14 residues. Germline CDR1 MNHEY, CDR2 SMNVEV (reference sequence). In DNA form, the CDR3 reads TGTGCCAGCACCTTCGGACGGAGCACAGATACGCAGTATTTT. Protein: CASTFGRSTDTQYF.

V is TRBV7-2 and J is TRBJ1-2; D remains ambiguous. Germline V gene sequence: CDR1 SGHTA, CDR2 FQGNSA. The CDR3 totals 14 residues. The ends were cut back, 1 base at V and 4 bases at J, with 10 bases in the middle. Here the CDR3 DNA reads TGTGCCAGCAGCTTAGGACATCTAACCTATGGCTACACCTTC. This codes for CASSLGHLTYGYTF.

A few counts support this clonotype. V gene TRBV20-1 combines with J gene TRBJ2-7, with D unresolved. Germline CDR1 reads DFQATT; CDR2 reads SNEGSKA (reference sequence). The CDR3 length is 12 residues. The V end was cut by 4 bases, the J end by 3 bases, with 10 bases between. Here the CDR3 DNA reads TGCAGTGCTAACATGGATAGCTACGAGCAGTACTTC. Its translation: CSANMDSYEQYF.

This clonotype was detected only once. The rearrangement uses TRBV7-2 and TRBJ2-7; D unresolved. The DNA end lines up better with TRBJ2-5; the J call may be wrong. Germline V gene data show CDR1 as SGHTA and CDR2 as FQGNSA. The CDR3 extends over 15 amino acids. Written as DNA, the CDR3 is TGTGCCAGCACTCTATTGCCTTACGTAAAAGGGACCCAGTACTTC. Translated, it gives CASTLLPYVKGTQYF.